Following are 29 T cell receptor beta chains from one sample sequenced in a study of OX40 agonist ivuxolimab in advanced cancers. This table comes from immunoSEQ multiplex PCR, and its TCRdb copy is limited to in-frame clones, with some not included. The sample has 65,000 or so clones; 87% are singletons. Sequences were derived from CD4+ or CD8+ T cells sorted from blood, sampled in a trial of the OX40 agonist ivuxolimab. The receptors come from an adult with an advanced solid tumor such as melanoma, head and neck, liver or kidney cancer.

This chain uses TRBV6-1 with TRBJ1-2; the D is unclear. Germline CDR1 and CDR2: MNHNS and SASEGT. Between the trimmed V and J ends, which lost 1 base and 0 bases, there was a span of 3 bases. The CDR3 has 13 amino acids. Here the CDR3 DNA reads TGTGCCAGCAGTGAAGAGTCTAACTATGGCTACACCTTC. Encoded protein: CASSEESNYGYTF.

The rearrangement joins TRBV5-5 to TRBJ2-2, with TRBD2 as a possible D gene (6 bases). Trimming pared 1 base from V and 4 bases from J, leaving 11 bases between. Germline values: CDR1 SGHKS, CDR2 YYEKEE (reference sequence). The CDR3 is 15 amino acids. The DNA for the CDR3 is TGTGCCAGCAGCTTGAACGGGAGTCCCACCGGGGAGCTGTTTTTT. Amino acid sequence: CASSLNGSPTGELFF.

The genes are TRBV30 and TRBJ1-4; 10 bases align to TRBD1. The CDR3 length is 15 residues. Germline lookup yields CDR1 GTSNPN and CDR2 SVGIG (reference sequence). V was pared by 2 bases and J by 5 bases, with 5 bases of the junction left unmatched. CDR3 amino acids: CAWSPVDRGNEKLFF. Written as DNA, the CDR3 is TGTGCCTGGAGTCCGGTGGACAGGGGGAATGAAAAACTGTTTTTT.

The chain recombines TRBV9 with TRBJ1-2; perhaps TRBD1 as D (6 bases). The germline V gene encodes CDR1 SGDLS and CDR2 YYNGEE. The CDR3 has 14 residues. V lost 3 bases and J lost 4, with 13 bases in between. CDR3 nucleotide sequence: TGTGCCAGCAGCGGACAGGCAGGGCCCTATGGCTACACCTTC. Translation: CASSGQAGPYGYTF.

The chain links TRBV6-1 to TRBJ2-3; unclear D gene. This CDR3 spans 12 amino acids. V shed 6 bases and J shed 6 bases, with 10 bases lying between them. CDR1 is MNHNS, CDR2 SASEGT, per germline. This CDR3 is CASSQDVDTQYF. The CDR3 DNA sequence: TGTGCCAGCAGCCAGGACGTCGATACGCAGTATTTT.

This clone was counted a few times. The V and J genes are TRBV19 and TRBJ1-2; D unresolved. Trimming pared 1 base from V and 7 bases from J, leaving 16 bases between. There are 15 residues in the CDR3. Germline loops: CDR1 LNHDA, CDR2 SQIVND (reference sequence). The chain's CDR3 is CASSIVVSAELGYTF. The CDR3 DNA is TGTGCCAGTAGTATAGTTGTTTCGGCGGAACTTGGCTACACCTTC.

V usage is TRBV25-1 and J usage is TRBJ2-2; TRBD2 agrees at 11 bases. The CDR3 consists of 18 residues. Germline lookup yields CDR1 MGHDK and CDR2 SYGVNS. The ends lost 5 bases at V and 5 bases at J; junction bases unmatched: 13. The CDR3 region is CASSSIAGGGIWTGELFF. The CDR3, as DNA: TGTGCCAGCAGTTCAATAGCGGGAGGGGGGATCTGGACCGGGGAGCTGTTTTTT.

The rearrangement joins TRBV28 to TRBJ2-3; D gene unclear. The V gene's germline CDR1 is MDHEN and CDR2 SYDVKM. The CDR3 contains 16 residues. Trimming shortened V by 3 bases and J by 4 bases, and 17 bases separated the two germline ends. The CDR3 bases are TGTGCCAGCAGTTTGTTTTCTGGGGATTGGCCAGATACGCAGTATTTT. Translated, it gives CASSLFSGDWPDTQYF.

This clone was observed once. V gene TRBV11-1 combines with J gene TRBJ2-7; 10 bases align to TRBD2. The germline V gene has CDR1 SGHAT and CDR2 FQDESV (reference sequence). The CDR3 is 19 amino acids. With 5 bases clipped from V and 2 bases from J, the junction kept 18 bases outside the gene matches. CDR3 DNA: TGTGCCAGCAGCCCGACAGGGATCGGACGGCTAGCGGGGGCCTACGAGCAGTACTTC. Translated: CASSPTGIGRLAGAYEQYF.

This clone was seen a single time. The chain links TRBV6-6 to TRBJ1-1; D not resolved. V shed 8 bases and J shed 4 bases, with 14 bases lying between them. CDR1 and CDR2 from the germline V gene are MNHNY and SVGAGI (reference sequence). The CDR3 contains 13 residues. The CDR3 DNA follows: TGTGCCAGCGGAGTAGCCCGAAGCACTGAAGCTTTCTTT. Its protein product is CASGVARSTEAFF.

The chain uses TRBV7-8 and TRBJ2-7; TRBD1 matches 9 bases. V trimming: 3 bases; J trimming: 6 bases; junction bases outside the gene matches: 6. CDR3 size: 14 residues. Looked up from germline, CDR1 is SGHVS and CDR2 is FQNEAQ. The CDR3 coding sequence is TGTGCCAGCAGCTTGGTACCGGGACAGGGCGAGCAGTACTTC. Translated, it gives CASSLVPGQGEQYF.

In DNA, the CDR3 is TGTGCTAGTGGGAGTGGAGCCGGGACTTTAACCTACGAGCAGTACTTC. It codes for CASGSGAGTLTYEQYF. The chain carries TRBV12-5 and TRBJ2-7, with D tentatively TRBD2 (6 bases). Germline loops: CDR1 LGHNT, CDR2 FRNRAP. This CDR3 has 16 amino acids. V was cut by 6 bases and J by 2 bases, with 20 bases left in between.

As for this clone: At one boundary the junction diverges from the germline segment, which might be a read error. This sequence joins TRBV6-6 and TRBJ1-1; a weak D match, TRBD1 (5 bases). CDR1 is MNHNY and CDR2 is SVGAGI in the germline V gene (reference sequence). CDR3 length: 13 amino acids. The CDR3 sequence is CAGSLGGYTEAFF. The CDR3, as DNA: TGTGCCGGCAGTTTGGGGGGTTACACTGAAGCTTTCTTT.

The rearrangement uses TRBV2 and TRBJ2-2, with 12 bases that match TRBD2. Losses at the gene ends were 5 bases for V and 7 bases for J; bases not matched to a gene: 5. The CDR3 runs to 15 residues. Germline V gives CDR1 SNHLY, CDR2 FYNNEI. DNA for the CDR3: TGTGCCAGCAGTCGCCTAGCGGGAGGGCACGGGGAGCTGTTTTTT. Encoded protein: CASSRLAGGHGELFF.

This clone was detected only once. The V and J genes are TRBV14 and TRBJ2-7, with D uncertain. This CDR3 is built from 14 residues. The V end lost 2 bases, the J end lost 3 bases, and 11 bases lay between the germline ends. Germline values: CDR1 SGHDN, CDR2 FVKESK. The CDR3 DNA follows: TGTGCCAGCAGCCAATCTCGGACCTTCTACGAGCAGTACTTC. Its protein product is CASSQSRTFYEQYF.

Details on this clone: One end of the junction fails to match germline, which may point to a read error. The chain uses TRBV7-7 and TRBJ2-5; TRBD2 matches at 7 bases. The germline CDR1 and CDR2 sequences are SSHAT and FNYEAQ (reference sequence). CDR3 length: 15 amino acids. The CDR3 loop reads CASSSSGGEQETQYF. The CDR3 DNA reads as TGTGCTAGCAGCTCTTCGGGGGGTGAGCAAGAGACCCAGTACTTC.

The CDR3 DNA sequence: TGTGCCAGCAGCTTAATGAGGGCCAATGAGCAGTTCTTC. This translates into CASSLMRANEQFF. The gene calls are TRBV7-6 and TRBJ2-1; tentatively, D is TRBD2 (5 bases). This CDR3 has 13 residues. Per germline, CDR1 SGHVS and CDR2 FNYEAQ. V was pared by 2 bases and J by 6 bases, with 8 bases between.

This chain joins TRBV9 and TRBJ2-2, with 8 bases fitting TRBD1. Germline trimming cut 4 bases from V and 5 bases from J; bases unmatched to any gene: 7. The CDR3 sequence is 15 residues long. The germline V gene encodes CDR1 SGDLS and CDR2 YYNGEE. CDR3 in DNA: TGTGCCAGCAGCATCGGACAGGGCGGAACCGGGGAGCTGTTTTTT. This encodes CASSIGQGGTGELFF.

This chain links TRBV30 with TRBJ1-1, with D possibly being TRBD1 (5 bases). Germline CDR1 reads GTSNPN; CDR2 reads SVGIG (reference sequence). The CDR3 totals 13 residues. Trimming cost V 7 bases and J 4 bases, with 16 bases left between them. CDR3: CASLWGIGTEAFF. CDR3 bases: TGTGCCTCCCTTTGGGGGATAGGCACTGAAGCTTTCTTT.

The chain has TRBV9 and TRBJ2-6, with 11 bases that match TRBD2. In germline, CDR1 is SGDLS, CDR2 YYNGEE. The V segment lost 4 bases and the J segment 0 bases; nucleotides outside the gene matches: 3. CDR3 length: 17 amino acids. The CDR3 spells CASSPTSGDSGANVLTF. As DNA, the CDR3 is TGTGCCAGCAGCCCGACTAGCGGGGACTCTGGGGCCAACGTCCTGACTTTC.

This chain connects TRBV19 to TRBJ1-3; D gene unclear. Germline-derived CDR1 and CDR2 are LNHDA and SQIVND (reference sequence). V shed 6 bases and J shed 0 bases, with 12 bases lying between them. The CDR3 runs to 15 residues. The CDR3 protein is CASRPGRHSGNTIYF. CDR3 in DNA: TGTGCCAGTAGACCGGGCAGGCACTCTGGAAACACCATATATTTT.

In this sample, this clone turned up a few times. This rearrangement joins TRBV2 to TRBJ1-4; possible D gene TRBD1, 6 bases. V lost 5 bases and J 6 bases, leaving 10 bases between the germline ends. CDR1 SNHLY and CDR2 FYNNEI come from the germline V gene. The length of the CDR3 is 13 residues. The CDR3 coding sequence is TGTGCCAGCAGTAGGGACACATATGAAAAACTGTTTTTT. As protein: CASSRDTYEKLFF.

The rearrangement joins TRBV5-6 to TRBJ1-1; no clear D. V lost 2 bases to trimming and J lost 2 bases, with 13 bases between them. Germline V gives CDR1 SGHDT, CDR2 YYEEEE. The CDR3 has 15 residues. CDR3 in amino acids: CASSLSGNSNTEAFF. The DNA of the CDR3 is TGTGCCAGCAGCTTATCCGGGAACTCAAACACTGAAGCTTTCTTT. The full variable domain, in which reference TRBV5-6 and TRBJ1-1 provide the parts outside the CDR3, is DAGVTQSPTHLIKTRGQQVTLRCSPKSGHDTVSWYQQALGQGPQFIFQYYEEEERQRGNFPDRFSGHQFPNYSSELNVNALLLGDSALYLCASSLSGNSNTEAFFGQGTRLTVV.

This clone has a single count. This sequence joins TRBV10-2 and TRBJ2-7; 10 bases are shared with TRBD1. The CDR3 length is 12 residues. Germline V gene lookup returns CDR1 WSHSY and CDR2 SAAADI. J was trimmed by 3 bases and V by 8 bases; bases with no gene match: 1. The DNA for the CDR3 is TGCGCCAGCCGGGACAGGGGCTACGAGCAGTACTTC. It specifies CASRDRGYEQYF.

The rearrangement links TRBV29-1 to TRBJ1-5; weak D call: TRBD1 (6 bases). The germline V and J ends were trimmed by 4 bases and 4 bases, with 11 bases remaining between them. The germline gives CDR1 SQVTM, CDR2 ANQGSEA. The CDR3 contains 13 residues. CDR3 amino acids: CSVGGGGNQPQHF. The CDR3 DNA reads as TGCAGCGTTGGAGGAGGGGGAAATCAGCCCCAGCATTTT. The whole variable domain, remainder taken from reference TRBV29-1 and TRBJ1-5, is SAVISQKPSRDICQRGTSLTIQCQVDSQVTMMFWYRQQPGQSLTLIATANQGSEATYESGFVIDKFPISRPNLTFSTLTVSNMSPEDSSIYLCSVGGGGNQPQHFGDGTRLSIL.

The chain uses TRBV7-3 and TRBJ1-2; maybe TRBD1 (6 bases). The CDR3 is made up of 14 amino acids. The V end was cut by 5 bases, the J end by 8 bases, with 18 bases between. Germline assignment: CDR1 SGHTA and CDR2 FQGTGA. The CDR3 nucleotides read TGTGCCAGCAGCCCCGCCGGACAGTCCGCAGGCTACACCTTC. It codes for CASSPAGQSAGYTF.

The V call is TRBV6-1, the J call TRBJ1-4; D remains ambiguous. The CDR3 has 14 amino acids. The V end was cut by 3 bases, the J end by 8 bases, with 13 bases between. Germline CDR1 MNHNS, CDR2 SASEGT. DNA for the CDR3: TGTGCCAGCAGTGAGAGGCCCTCGGTGGAAAAACTGTTTTTT. Amino acid sequence: CASSERPSVEKLFF.

This clone was picked up one time. The genes are TRBV5-6 and TRBJ2-5; the D call may be TRBD1 or TRBD2 (5 bases each). In germline, CDR1 is SGHDT, CDR2 YYEEEE. The CDR3 is 14 residues long. Trimming took off 2 bases at V and 4 bases at J, with 12 bases between the two ends. This chain's CDR3 is CASSFVDGGETQYF. As DNA, the CDR3 is TGTGCCAGCAGCTTTGTGGATGGGGGAGAGACCCAGTACTTC.

The chain recombines TRBV5-1 with TRBJ2-3; perhaps D is TRBD1 or TRBD2 (6 bases each). This CDR3 comprises 13 residues. The V and J ends lost 4 bases and 5 bases respectively, with 11 bases between them. CDR1 and CDR2 from the germline V gene are SGHRS and YFSETQ. The CDR3 DNA reads as TGCGCCAGCAGCCAAGGGGGGAGAGATACGCAGTATTTT. This gives the protein CASSQGGRDTQYF.